The next 7 T cell receptor delta chains were all read from a single sample in a study of γδ T cells in repeated Plasmodium falciparum infection. TCRdb re-called the multiplex PCR reads via CATT. The sample shows roughly 93,000 delta-chain clones, around 1.4% of them seen only once. Flow sorting of PBMC yielded separate Vgamma9/Vdelta2+ and Vdelta2-negative gammadelta T cell populations for bulk repertoire analysis. The sequenced sample was gamma-delta T cells from blood. These receptors all come from a pool of human donors (malaria-infected and uninfected, not separated).

This clone was seen a few times. This DNA translates differently at residue 8 from the TCRdb protein, which is that of a much larger clone; a read error is likely, and the protein shown is the DNA's own translation. V and J are TRDV1 and TRDJ2, with 11 bases that match TRDD3. Germline CDR1 is TSWWSYY and CDR2 is QGS. V shed 2 bases, J shed 1 base, and the junction held 9 bases outside the gene matches. The CDR3 covers 19 residues. CDR3 nucleotides: TGTGCTCTTGGGGAAGTCTCTGACTGGGGGATAGGTTTGACAGCACAACTCTTCTTT. Protein sequence: CALGEVSDWGIGLTAQLFF.

This clone was seen at least ten times. J is TRDJ1 and V is TRDV1; a possible D gene is TRDD3 (6 bases). The germline CDR1 and CDR2 sequences are TSWWSYY and QGS. CDR3 length: 17 amino acids. V lost 5 bases, J lost 4 bases, and 23 bases lay in between. CDR3 amino acids: CALGSLHSGPWGDKLIF. The CDR3 region has the DNA TGTGCTCTTGGGAGCCTACACTCGGGGCCCTGGGGCGATAAACTCATCTTT.

Points on this clone: A far larger clone is just one base off, so this is likely a read error. Other nucleotide sequences in the sample specify the same CDR3. The chain combines TRDV2 with TRDJ1, with 10 bases lining up with TRDD3. The CDR3 runs to 18 residues. The V segment lost 4 bases and the J segment 4 bases; nucleotides outside the gene matches: 17. The germline V gene encodes CDR1 GEAIGNYY and CDR2 EKD. The CDR3 protein is CACDTVGGDTPQYDKLIF. Here the CDR3 DNA reads TGTGCCTGTGATACCGTCGGGGGGGATACGCCTCAGTACGATAAACTCATCTTT.

As concerns this clone: The protein in TCRdb stems from a much larger clone and differs at residue 8 from this DNA's translation, likely a read error; here the protein is translated from the DNA. The chain links TRDV3 to TRDJ1; possible D gene TRDD3, 5 bases. The V gene's germline CDR1 is TVYSNPD and CDR2 GDNSRS (reference sequence). The CDR3 covers 16 residues. Trimming cost V 4 bases and J 0 bases, with 21 bases left between them. CDR3 coding DNA: TGTGCCTCCTCCGGGGGGTTACTGTCGTACACCGATAAACTCATCTTT. Its translation: CASSGGLLSYTDKLIF.

Points on this clone: TCRdb assigns this DNA the protein of a much larger clone, which departs from its translation at residue 11; this likely reflects a read error, and the protein shown comes from translating the DNA. The rearrangement links TRDV1 to TRDJ1; 7 nucleotides align to TRDD3. Matching the DNA to germline supplied the J gene, which TCRdb does not give. The CDR3 has 21 amino acids. V lost 0 bases and J lost 0; bases outside the gene matches: 19. Germline values: CDR1 TSWWSYY, CDR2 QGS. CDR3 loop: CALGELLPRHFRGGYTDKLIF. The CDR3 DNA follows: TGTGCTCTTGGGGAACTCCTGCCCCGTCACTTCAGGGGGGGATACACCGATAAACTCATCTTT.

In its sample, this clone was seen many times. TCRdb pairs this DNA with a much larger clone's protein that differs at residue 8, likely a read error; the protein shown was translated from the DNA. The chain has TRDV2 and TRDJ1; maybe TRDD3 (6 bases). The germline V gene encodes CDR1 GEAIGNYY and CDR2 EKD. The CDR3 sequence is 15 residues long. Between the trimmed V and J ends, which lost 3 bases and 6 bases, there was a span of 19 bases. CDR3 in amino acids: CACDDLGNAGYKLIF. The CDR3 nucleotides are TGTGCCTGTGACGACCTGGGGAATGCGGGCTATAAACTCATCTTT.

A remark on this clone: One base separates it from a far larger clone, so it is likely a read error. The same CDR3 is also encoded by other DNA sequences in this sample. The CDR3 region is CACDAVLDVLDSSKQGTKLIF. The CDR3 DNA reads as TGTGCCTGTGACGCAGTCCTCGATGTACTGGATTCGTCAAAGCAGGGGACCAAACTCATCTTT. The rearrangement links TRDV2 to TRDJ1, with D maybe TRDD3 (5 bases). The J gene was missing in TCRdb and was found by matching the end of the DNA to germline. Germline V CDR1 and CDR2: GEAIGNYY, EKD. The CDR3 loop spans 21 amino acids. The germline V and J ends were trimmed by 3 bases and 8 bases, with 39 bases remaining between them.